This entry lists 20 T cell receptor beta chains sequenced from one sample in a study of cytomegalovirus exposure and HLA in healthy donors. Profiled with immunoSEQ multiplex PCR; TCRdb holds only in-frame clones, not every one. The data show 160,000 or so clones, around nine tenths seen once. The specimen was PBMCs. The receptors here all came from a man younger than 30 in good health and CMV-seronegative.

The chain joins TRBV28 to TRBJ2-1; 7 bases line up with TRBD1. The CDR3 loop spans 15 amino acids. V was pared by 4 bases and J by 2 bases, with 5 bases of the junction left unmatched. The V gene's germline CDR1 is MDHEN and CDR2 SYDVKM. The CDR3 DNA reads as TGTGCCAGCAGTTCCGGGACAGCAGCCTACAATGAGCAGTTCTTC. It is translated as CASSSGTAAYNEQFF.

The chain uses TRBV25-1 and TRBJ2-5, with 8 bases aligning to TRBD1. With V trimmed by 8 bases and J by 2 bases, 4 bases remained unmatched. The CDR3 sequence is 13 residues long. The germline gives CDR1 MGHDK, CDR2 SYGVNS. The CDR3 coding sequence is TGTGCCAGCTCACAGGGGGAACAAGAGACCCAGTACTTC. Residues: CASSQGEQETQYF.

This chain joins TRBV19 and TRBJ1-6; possible D gene TRBD1, 6 bases. Trimming stripped 7 bases from V and 7 bases from J, with 8 bases between. Germline values: CDR1 LNHDA, CDR2 SQIVND (reference sequence). The CDR3 consists of 12 residues. The CDR3: CASTQGNSPLHF. The CDR3 DNA reads TGTGCCAGTACCCAGGGGAATTCACCCCTCCACTTT.

This clone has only a few counts. The chain employs TRBV6-5 and TRBJ1-2; D is undetermined. Germline loops: CDR1 MNHEY, CDR2 SVGAGI. With 6 bases removed from V and 1 base from J, the gap between germline ends came to 9 bases. The CDR3 loop spans 13 amino acids. Written as DNA, the CDR3 is TGTGCCAGCAGCCAGGCGATTAACTATGGCTACACCTTC. Its protein is CASSQAINYGYTF.

This chain joins TRBV5-4 and TRBJ2-1; 7 bases are shared with TRBD1. The CDR3 consists of 13 residues. Germline values: CDR1 SGHNT, CDR2 YYREEE (reference sequence). V lost 1 base, J lost 9 bases, and 4 bases stayed unmatched. The CDR3 spells CASSLQGVGEQFF. The CDR3 bases are TGTGCCAGCAGCTTGCAGGGGGTCGGTGAGCAGTTCTTC.

The chain has TRBV30 and TRBJ1-1, with unresolved D. The germline V gene encodes CDR1 GTSNPN and CDR2 SVGIG (reference sequence). There are 12 residues in the CDR3. V was trimmed by 8 bases and J by 0 bases, leaving 10 bases between them. In nucleotides, the CDR3 is TGTGCCGTAGAGATGATGAACACTGAAGCTTTCTTT. The encoded protein is CAVEMMNTEAFF. The full variable domain, rest sourced from reference TRBV30 and TRBJ1-1, is SQTIHQWPATLVQPVGSPLSLECTVEGTSNPNLYWYRQAAGRGLQLLFYSVGIGQISSEVPQNLSASRPQDRQFILSSKKLLLSDSGFYLCAVEMMNTEAFFGQGTRLTVV.

The chain carries TRBV28 and TRBJ2-7; perhaps TRBD2 as D (8 bases). The CDR3 is 15 residues long. Per the germline V gene, CDR1 is MDHEN and CDR2 is SYDVKM. Trimming removed 6 bases from V and 6 bases from J, with 21 bases in between. The CDR3 DNA is TGTGCCAGCAGCCCGAACAGGGGACTAGGCCGCGAGCAGTACTTC. It yields the protein CASSPNRGLGREQYF. Combining the CDR3 with reference TRBV28 and TRBJ2-7 gives the whole variable domain DVKVTQSSRYLVKRTGEKVFLECVQDMDHENMFWYRQDPGLGLRLIYFSYDVKMKEKGDIPEGYSVSREKKERFSLILESASTNQTSMYLCASSPNRGLGREQYFGPGTRLTVT.

This clone was seen just once. The genes are TRBV2 and TRBJ2-3, with 11 bases that match TRBD2. There are 16 residues in the CDR3. Germline CDR1 SNHLY, CDR2 FYNNEI. V was clipped by 5 bases and J by 5 bases; unmatched bases: 9. In DNA form, the CDR3 reads TGTGCCAGCAGTCGCGATAGCGGGAGGGCCGGAGATACGCAGTATTTT. This gives the protein CASSRDSGRAGDTQYF. Combining the CDR3 with reference TRBV2 and TRBJ2-3 gives the whole variable domain EPEVTQTPSHQVTQMGQEVILRCVPISNHLYFYWYRQILGQKVEFLVSFYNNEISEKSEIFDDQFSVERPDGSNFTLKIRSTKLEDSAMYFCASSRDSGRAGDTQYFGPGTRLTVL.

The genes are TRBV6-1 and TRBJ2-6; TRBD1 is a possible D gene (5 bases). This CDR3 region has 17 residues. V lost 4 bases and J lost 0, with 13 bases in between. CDR1 is MNHNS, CDR2 SASEGT, per germline. The CDR3 spells CASSGDRGPSGANVLTF. The CDR3 bases are TGTGCCAGCAGTGGAGATAGGGGCCCCTCTGGGGCCAACGTCCTGACTTTC.

V gene TRBV18 combines with J gene TRBJ2-2, with TRBD1 identical over 12 bases. This CDR3 comprises 15 residues. After removal of 4 bases from V and 6 bases from J, the junction contained 3 bases not matched to a gene. CDR1 is KGHSH, CDR2 LQKENI, per germline. The CDR3 nucleotides read TGTGCCAGCTCACTGGGACAGGGGGCATCCGGGGAGCTGTTTTTT. Encoded protein: CASSLGQGASGELFF.

This chain links TRBV6-5 with TRBJ1-1; TRBD1 matches at 7 bases. J lost 1 base, V lost 6 bases, and 5 bases had no gene match. Germline CDR1 and CDR2: MNHEY and SVGAGI. The CDR3 length is 14 residues. This chain's CDR3 is CASSPGQANTEAFF. The CDR3 DNA reads TGTGCCAGCAGCCCCGGACAGGCGAACACTGAAGCTTTCTTT.

The chain joins TRBV2 to TRBJ2-5; TRBD2 matches 7 bases. The J segment lost 5 bases and the V segment lost 4 bases, leaving 4 bases of the junction unmatched. This CDR3 is built from 13 residues. CDR1 is SNHLY and CDR2 is FYNNEI in the germline V gene. The CDR3 loop reads CASSVGGWETQYF. The CDR3 bases are TGTGCCAGCAGTGTCGGGGGGTGGGAGACCCAGTACTTC.

This clone was seen a single time. V and J are TRBV28 and TRBJ1-1; D ambiguous. Germline-derived CDR1 and CDR2 are MDHEN and SYDVKM. V gave up 6 bases and J gave up 3 bases, with 11 bases separating them. CDR3 length equals 13 residues. The chain's CDR3 is CASSQLEDTEAFF. The CDR3 DNA follows: TGTGCCAGCAGCCAACTGGAGGACACTGAAGCTTTCTTT.

The chain links TRBV29-1 to TRBJ1-1; D remains ambiguous. V dropped 5 bases and J dropped 2 bases, with 12 bases sitting between them. Germline values: CDR1 SQVTM, CDR2 ANQGSEA. This CDR3 region has 13 residues. The chain's CDR3 is CSVLEGLNTEAFF. Written as DNA, the CDR3 is TGCAGCGTTCTTGAGGGCCTTAACACTGAAGCTTTCTTT.

This rearrangement joins TRBV6-4 to TRBJ2-1; tentative D call: TRBD2 (6 bases). V shed 5 bases and J shed 8 bases, with 19 bases lying between them. This CDR3 has 15 amino acids. Germline V CDR1 and CDR2: MRHNA, SNTAGT. CDR3 residues: CASSPLAGSNDEQFF. DNA of the CDR3: TGTGCCAGCAGTCCTCTGGCCGGGAGTAATGATGAGCAGTTCTTC.

This clone occurred many times. The chain joins TRBV28 to TRBJ1-2, with 7 bases aligning to TRBD1. CDR3 length: 17 residues. Germline V gene data show CDR1 as MDHEN and CDR2 as SYDVKM. The V and J ends lost 9 bases and 0 bases, in that order; junction bases with no gene match: 16. CDR3 in DNA: TGTGCCAGTGAGGGGGCCGGCTCGCTCGACTCTAACTATGGCTACACCTTC. Translation: CASEGAGSLDSNYGYTF.

The chain recombines TRBV10-3 with TRBJ2-1; the D gene is possibly TRBD2 (6 bases). CDR1 and CDR2 from the germline V gene are ENHRY and SYGVKD. The CDR3 length is 15 residues. V was clipped by 3 bases and J by 4 bases, with 13 bases between them. The CDR3 loop reads CAISDPTGEYNEQFF. CDR3 in DNA: TGTGCCATCAGTGATCCAACGGGGGAATACAATGAGCAGTTCTTC.

This clone occurred a few times. The rearrangement links TRBV2 to TRBJ1-1, with D hard to call. There are 13 residues in the CDR3. Germline-derived CDR1 and CDR2 are SNHLY and FYNNEI. Trimming cost V 4 bases and J 4 bases, with 10 bases left between them. The CDR3 DNA reads TGTGCCAGCAGTGTTGAGGGCCTCACTGAAGCTTTCTTT. Protein: CASSVEGLTEAFF.

The chain couples TRBV10-3 to TRBJ2-1; a weak D match, TRBD2 (6 bases). CDR1 ENHRY and CDR2 SYGVKD come from the germline V gene. The length of the CDR3 is 17 residues. V was pared by 0 bases and J by 7 bases, with 19 bases between. The CDR3 region has the DNA TGTGCCATCAGTGAGTCGTACGTAGCGGAATATTCGAATGAGCAGTTCTTC. Translating gives CAISESYVAEYSNEQFF.

The chain uses TRBV2 and TRBJ2-3, with 10 bases fitting TRBD2. V shed 8 bases, J shed 0 bases, and the junction held 5 bases outside the gene matches. This CDR3 region has 15 residues. Germline V CDR1 and CDR2: SNHLY, FYNNEI. The CDR3 loop reads CASGLAGDSTDTQYF. CDR3 sequence (DNA): TGTGCCAGCGGGCTAGCGGGGGACAGCACAGATACGCAGTATTTT. The complete variable domain, with remaining parts taken from reference TRBV2 and TRBJ2-3, reads EPEVTQTPSHQVTQMGQEVILRCVPISNHLYFYWYRQILGQKVEFLVSFYNNEISEKSEIFDDQFSVERPDGSNFTLKIRSTKLEDSAMYFCASGLAGDSTDTQYFGPGTRLTVL.